These 22 T cell receptor beta chains came from one sample sequenced in a study of shared clonotypes between healthy human individuals. Assay used: immunoSEQ multiplex PCR; TCRdb lists only in-frame clones, some missing. Among approximately 1.5 million clones listed, about 98% were seen once. The material sequenced was naive CD4+ T cells sorted from blood. This sample's subset: CD45RA+ positively selected. The source is a man younger than 45 in good health.

In regard to this clone: The junction does not match germline at one end; this may be a read error. The J gene is TRBJ2-7, the V gene TRBV2; TRBD2 aligns across 9 bases. CDR1 is SNHLY and CDR2 is FYNNEI in the germline V gene. This CDR3 contains 14 residues. CDR3 region: CASSGEGLALSTSF. The CDR3 coding sequence is TGTGCCAGCAGTGGGGAGGGACTAGCCCTTTCTACGAGCTTC.

The rearrangement joins TRBV19 to TRBJ2-7; 8 bases map to TRBD2. Germline CDR1 is LNHDA and CDR2 is SQIVND (reference sequence). The CDR3 has 14 amino acids. Trimming cost V 4 bases and J 2 bases; bases outside gene matches: 4. CDR3 bases: TGTGCCAGTAGTAAACAGCGGGAGCCCTACGAGCAGTACTTC. It encodes CASSKQREPYEQYF.

The rearrangement joins TRBV7-6 to TRBJ2-3; D may be TRBD1 (6 bases). V was shortened by 1 base and J by 8 bases, with 16 bases between the two germline ends. CDR3 length: 15 residues. Looked up from germline, CDR1 is SGHVS and CDR2 is FNYEAQ. The DNA for the CDR3 is TGTGCCAGCAGCTTAGGGACAGCCCGATCGGGTACGCAGTATTTT. Protein: CASSLGTARSGTQYF.

Turning to this clone: This CDR3 is also generated by other DNA sequences in the sample. The chain has TRBV19 and TRBJ2-7; 9 bases match TRBD1. J lost 4 bases, V lost 5 bases, and 6 bases had no gene match. Germline CDR1 reads LNHDA; CDR2 reads SQIVND (reference sequence). The CDR3 is made up of 14 amino acids. CDR3 sequence reads: CASSRRDREYEQYF. For the CDR3, the DNA is TGTGCCAGTAGTCGCAGGGACAGGGAATACGAGCAGTACTTC. The variable domain in full, completed from reference TRBV19 and TRBJ2-7, reads DGGITQSPKYLFRKEGQNVTLSCEQNLNHDAMYWYRQDPGQGLRLIYYSQIVNDFQKGDIAEGYSVSREKKESFPLTVTSAQKNPTAFYLCASSRRDREYEQYFGPGTRLTVT.

V and J are TRBV5-1 and TRBJ2-2; D is ambiguous. The CDR3 extends over 13 amino acids. Germline loops: CDR1 SGHRS, CDR2 YFSETQ. Trimming cost V 1 base and J 3 bases, with 4 bases left between them. This chain's CDR3 is CASSLRYTGELFF. The CDR3 region has the DNA TGCGCCAGCAGCTTGCGGTACACCGGGGAGCTGTTTTTT.

This clone was picked up one time. The J gene is TRBJ2-1, the V gene TRBV9; the D gene is possibly TRBD1 (6 bases). Germline V gene data show CDR1 as SGDLS and CDR2 as YYNGEE. The germline V and J ends were trimmed by 0 bases and 4 bases, with 20 bases remaining between them. This CDR3 is built from 18 residues. CDR3 DNA sequence: TGTGCCAGCAGCGTAGCTTTAGGGGGACCACACCTATACAATGAGCAGTTCTTC. Translated: CASSVALGGPHLYNEQFF. The variable domain in full, with the rest retrieved from reference TRBV9 and TRBJ2-1, is DSGVTQTPKHLITATGQRVTLRCSPRSGDLSVYWYQQSLDQGLQFLIQYYNGEERAKGNILERFSAQQFPDLHSELNLSSLELGDSALYFCASSVALGGPHLYNEQFFGPGTRLTVL.

V is TRBV18 and J is TRBJ2-2; 8 nucleotides agree with TRBD1. With V trimmed by 6 bases and J by 2 bases, 8 bases remained unmatched. CDR1 and CDR2 from the germline V gene are KGHSH and LQKENI. There are 16 residues in the CDR3. The CDR3 protein is CASSTGTGVNTGELFF. As DNA, the CDR3 is TGTGCCAGCTCTACCGGGACAGGCGTCAACACCGGGGAGCTGTTTTTT.

The chain couples TRBV28 to TRBJ1-1; D remains ambiguous. In germline, CDR1 is MDHEN, CDR2 SYDVKM. This CDR3 contains 14 residues. Deletions cut 5 bases from V and 5 bases from J, with 15 bases between. CDR3 sequence: CASSPTDGRTEAFF. The DNA for the CDR3 is TGTGCCAGCAGTCCTACGGACGGGCGGACTGAAGCTTTCTTT.

This clone was detected once. This same CDR3 is encoded by further DNA sequences in the sample. The chain employs TRBV27 and TRBJ2-7; D is perhaps TRBD1 (6 bases). Between the trimmed V and J ends, which lost 3 bases and 0 bases, there was a span of 6 bases. The germline V gene has CDR1 MNHEY and CDR2 SMNVEV (reference sequence). The CDR3 has 13 residues. In DNA, the CDR3 is TGTGCCAGCAGTTTCAGGGGCTCCTACGAGCAGTACTTC. This codes for CASSFRGSYEQYF.

V is TRBV7-9 and J is TRBJ2-2, with D perhaps being TRBD1 or TRBD2 (7 bases each). Germline V lookup: CDR1 SEHNR, CDR2 FQNEAQ (reference sequence). Trimming left V 5 bases short and J 3 bases short, with 16 bases between. This CDR3 is built from 16 residues. In DNA, the CDR3 is TGTGCCAGCAGCGAAAGACAGGGAGGGTACACCGGGGAGCTGTTTTTT. Amino acid sequence: CASSERQGGYTGELFF.

The V call is TRBV23-1, the J call TRBJ2-1; unclear D gene. TRBV23-1 has ORF status, its function being uncertain. Trimming left V 0 bases short and J 2 bases short, with 14 bases between. This CDR3 contains 17 residues. CDR3 protein: CASSQSVRQPTYNEQFF. Written as DNA, the CDR3 is TGCGCCAGCAGTCAATCTGTGAGGCAGCCGACCTACAATGAGCAGTTCTTC.

V and J are TRBV2 and TRBJ1-4; 11 bases match TRBD1. The CDR3 extends over 15 amino acids. Trimming cost V 6 bases and J 8 bases; bases outside gene matches: 8. The germline CDR1 and CDR2 sequences are SNHLY and FYNNEI. The CDR3 nucleotides are TGTGCCAGCAGGGGGACAGGGGGACCGGACGAAAAACTGTTTTTT. It translates to CASRGTGGPDEKLFF.

The chain is built from TRBV10-3 and TRBJ2-3, with 8 bases fitting TRBD1. J gave up 2 bases and V 6 bases, and 4 bases lay outside the gene matches. The germline gives CDR1 ENHRY, CDR2 SYGVKD. This CDR3 has 14 amino acids. CDR3 protein: CAISPGQATDTQYF. As DNA, the CDR3 is TGTGCCATCAGCCCGGGACAGGCCACAGATACGCAGTATTTT.

Turning to this clone: Other DNA sequences from this sample encode an identical CDR3 as well. The chain recombines TRBV18 with TRBJ2-5, with TRBD2 matching over 13 bases. With 6 bases clipped from V and 2 bases from J, the junction kept 3 bases outside the gene matches. Germline loops: CDR1 KGHSH, CDR2 LQKENI. This CDR3 has 15 amino acids. The CDR3, as DNA: TGTGCCAGCTCCCTGGGACTAGCGGGACAAGAGACCCAGTACTTC. Amino acid sequence: CASSLGLAGQETQYF.

Here the CDR3 DNA reads TGTGCCAGTCGAGCGGTTTGGCCCTACGAGCAGTACTTC. This translates into CASRAVWPYEQYF. The chain joins TRBV6-1 to TRBJ2-7; D perhaps matches TRBD2 (5 bases). Germline-derived CDR1 and CDR2 are MNHNS and SASEGT. V shed 9 bases and J shed 2 bases, with 14 bases lying between them. This CDR3 is built from 13 residues.

The chain has TRBV5-1 and TRBJ1-4; D is undetermined. Trimming took off 0 bases at V and 6 bases at J, with 12 bases between the two ends. The CDR3 is 15 amino acids. Germline V gene data show CDR1 as SGHRS and CDR2 as YFSETQ. CDR3 sequence: CASSLERLSDEKLFF. The CDR3 bases are TGCGCCAGCAGCTTGGAACGGCTGAGCGATGAAAAACTGTTTTTT.

V gene TRBV5-6 combines with J gene TRBJ2-5; D is perhaps TRBD2 (7 bases). The V end was cut by 5 bases, the J end by 2 bases, with 16 bases between. Germline values: CDR1 SGHDT, CDR2 YYEEEE. The CDR3 sequence is 15 residues long. The CDR3 loop reads CASRGGPSGQETQYF. In DNA, the CDR3 is TGTGCCAGCAGAGGGGGGCCTAGCGGTCAAGAGACCCAGTACTTC. Combining the CDR3 with reference TRBV5-6 and TRBJ2-5 gives the whole variable domain DAGVTQSPTHLIKTRGQQVTLRCSPKSGHDTVSWYQQALGQGPQFIFQYYEEEERQRGNFPDRFSGHQFPNYSSELNVNALLLGDSALYLCASRGGPSGQETQYFGPGTRLLVL.

This sequence joins TRBV29-1 and TRBJ2-2; D possibly corresponds to TRBD2 (5 bases). The ends were cut back, 6 bases at V and 5 bases at J, with 16 bases in the middle. CDR1 is SQVTM and CDR2 is ANQGSEA in the germline V gene. The CDR3 is 14 residues long. CDR3 DNA sequence: TGCAGCGTACGTAGGGCTAGCCCTACCGGGGAGCTGTTTTTT. Encoded protein: CSVRRASPTGELFF.

In this sample, this clone turned up once. The chain links TRBV2 to TRBJ1-2, with D unclear. This CDR3 spans 14 amino acids. Deletions cut 3 bases from V and 4 bases from J, with 12 bases between. The germline gives CDR1 SNHLY, CDR2 FYNNEI. Here the CDR3 DNA reads TGTGCCAGCAGTGAGGGGAAGGGTGTCTATGGCTACACCTTC. Protein product: CASSEGKGVYGYTF.

A remark on this clone: The same CDR3 is also encoded by other DNA sequences in this sample. V and J are TRBV11-2 and TRBJ2-1; TRBD2 aligns across 13 bases. Trimming removed 1 base from V and 6 bases from J; junction bases left unmatched: 0. There are 15 residues in the CDR3. From germline, CDR1 is SGHAT and CDR2 FQNNGV. CDR3 protein: CASSLGTSGSNEQFF. Here the CDR3 DNA reads TGTGCCAGCAGCTTAGGGACTAGCGGGAGCAATGAGCAGTTCTTC.

This chain connects TRBV11-3 to TRBJ1-3; perhaps TRBD1 as D (6 bases). Germline V gene data show CDR1 as SGHNT and CDR2 as YENEEA. Trimming pared 4 bases from V and 2 bases from J, leaving 9 bases between. The CDR3 totals 14 residues. In DNA form, the CDR3 reads TGTGCCAGCAGCTCGGGGGCGCCTGGAAACACCATATATTTT. Its protein is CASSSGAPGNTIYF.

This clone has more than one count but fewer than ten. The rearrangement links TRBV9 to TRBJ2-1; 8 nucleotides align to TRBD2. This CDR3 is 16 amino acids long. The junction had 10 bases not matched to a gene; V was cut back by 0 bases and J by 8 bases. Germline values: CDR1 SGDLS, CDR2 YYNGEE. The CDR3 reads CASSVEGGRYFDEQFF. DNA of the CDR3: TGTGCCAGCAGCGTAGAAGGCGGGAGGTATTTCGATGAGCAGTTCTTC.